Below are 30 T cell receptor beta chains sequenced from a single sample in a study of beta chain features in type 1 diabetes. TCRB transcripts that were expressed got sequenced, as all of the isolated RNA had been reverse transcribed. Here immunoSEQ multiplex PCR was the method, and the copy in TCRdb shows in-frame clones only, minus some. This table holds under 400,000 clones, roughly 12% found once. The sequenced sample was naive CD4+ T cells from blood. The receptors were sampled from a man younger than 35 in good health.

The table lists this clone with a few counts. The chain couples TRBV11-3 to TRBJ2-2, with 13 bases aligning to TRBD2. V lost 4 bases and J lost 4; bases outside the gene matches: 9. Germline V gives CDR1 SGHNT, CDR2 YENEEA. The CDR3 consists of 18 residues. The CDR3: CASSSSRLAGGLTGELFF. The CDR3 DNA reads as TGTGCCAGCAGCTCCTCCCGACTAGCGGGAGGCCTCACCGGGGAGCTGTTTTTT.

CDR3 sequence reads: CASSQDPPGDGNTIYF. The CDR3 DNA follows: TGTGCCAGCAGCCAAGATCCCCCGGGGGATGGAAACACCATATATTTT. The rearrangement uses TRBV4-2 and TRBJ1-3; weak D call: TRBD1 (5 bases). The CDR3 sequence is 16 residues long. V lost 0 bases and J 3 bases, leaving 12 bases between the germline ends. CDR1 and CDR2 (germline): LGHNA, YNFKEQ.

The gene calls are TRBV9 and TRBJ2-7, with 8 bases that match TRBD1. V shed 4 bases, J shed 5 bases, and the junction held 8 bases outside the gene matches. The V gene's germline CDR1 is SGDLS and CDR2 YYNGEE. There are 14 residues in the CDR3. The CDR3 reads CASSPRQGNNEQYF. The CDR3 DNA sequence: TGTGCCAGCAGCCCACGACAGGGGAACAACGAGCAGTACTTC.

This clone has only a few counts. The chain is built from TRBV7-6 and TRBJ2-7; no definite D call. V was shortened by 5 bases and J by 0 bases, with 14 bases between the two germline ends. This CDR3 contains 15 residues. Germline V gene sequence: CDR1 SGHVS, CDR2 FNYEAQ. The CDR3 here is CASSPLMSSSYEQYF. CDR3 sequence (DNA): TGTGCCAGCAGCCCCCTGATGTCGAGCTCCTACGAGCAGTACTTC.

In its sample, this clone was seen a few times. The V and J genes are TRBV5-5 and TRBJ2-7; D uncertain. Deletions cut 0 bases from V and 2 bases from J, with 12 bases between. This CDR3 is 15 amino acids long. The germline CDR1 and CDR2 sequences are SGHKS and YYEKEE (reference sequence). The CDR3, as DNA: TGTGCCAGCAGCTTGGGTTGGTTCAGAACCTACGAGCAGTACTTC. Its protein product is CASSLGWFRTYEQYF.

The CDR3 here is CAISAGGWDTQYF. CDR3 sequence (DNA): TGTGCCATCAGTGCTGGGGGCTGGGATACGCAGTATTTT. This sequence joins TRBV10-3 and TRBJ2-3; possibly TRBD1 for D (6 bases). Germline values: CDR1 ENHRY, CDR2 SYGVKD. V dropped 4 bases and J dropped 6 bases, with 11 bases sitting between them. This CDR3 is built from 13 residues.

This clone has only a few counts. Germline and junction disagree at one end, which may indicate a read error. The J gene is TRBJ2-7, the V gene TRBV10-3; TRBD1 matches 9 bases. The CDR3 sequence is 14 residues long. Per the germline V gene, CDR1 is ENHRY and CDR2 is SYGVKD. CDR3 in DNA: TGTGCCAGCAGTTACTCCGACAGGGGGTACGAGCAGTACTTC. This codes for CASSYSDRGYEQYF.

Note on this clone: The sample has other DNA sequences that encode this CDR3 too. This sequence joins TRBV9 and TRBJ2-2; D is undetermined. In germline, CDR1 is SGDLS, CDR2 YYNGEE. CDR3 length equals 12 residues. The ends were cut back, 2 bases at V and 4 bases at J, with 3 bases in the middle. In DNA, the CDR3 is TGTGCCAGCAGCGTTCGCACCGGGGAGCTGTTTTTT. It codes for CASSVRTGELFF.

The rearrangement links TRBV10-3 to TRBJ2-5; no definite D call. This CDR3 is built from 13 residues. Germline V gene lookup returns CDR1 ENHRY and CDR2 SYGVKD. The V end lost 0 bases, the J end lost 4 bases, and 6 bases lay between the germline ends. The CDR3 loop reads CAISESRSETQYF. As DNA, the CDR3 is TGTGCCATCAGTGAGTCCAGGTCAGAGACCCAGTACTTC.

This rearrangement joins TRBV6-4 to TRBJ2-7; a weak D match, TRBD2 (6 bases). The V gene lost 7 bases and the J gene lost 0 bases, with 13 bases spanning the gap. Germline-derived CDR1 and CDR2 are MRHNA and SNTAGT. This CDR3 spans 14 amino acids. CDR3 coding DNA: TGTGCCAGCATACGGCGGGATAACTCCTACGAGCAGTACTTC. Its translation is CASIRRDNSYEQYF.

The chain links TRBV5-1 to TRBJ1-2, with 9 bases matching TRBD1. This CDR3 is built from 15 residues. V lost 3 bases and J lost 8; bases outside the gene matches: 11. The germline CDR1 and CDR2 sequences are SGHRS and YFSETQ. This chain's CDR3 is CASSSPRTGVGGYTF. Written as DNA, the CDR3 is TGCGCCAGCAGCTCCCCCAGGACAGGGGTTGGAGGCTACACCTTC.

The rearrangement joins TRBV30 to TRBJ1-2; a weak D match, TRBD1 (5 bases). This CDR3 has 13 residues. CDR1 and CDR2 from the germline V gene are GTSNPN and SVGIG (reference sequence). The V end was cut by 2 bases, the J end by 9 bases, with 16 bases between. CDR3 amino acids: CAWSHLGSGSYTF. CDR3 bases: TGTGCCTGGAGTCACTTGGGGTCAGGGAGCTACACCTTC.

V and J are TRBV6-5 and TRBJ2-3; a possible D gene is TRBD2 (6 bases). With 0 bases removed from V and 5 bases from J, the gap between germline ends came to 15 bases. The germline gives CDR1 MNHEY, CDR2 SVGAGI. The CDR3 is 16 amino acids. For the CDR3, the DNA is TGTGCCAGCAGTTACTCTATTCGGCTGGGGGGAGATACGCAGTATTTT. Translating gives CASSYSIRLGGDTQYF.

This sequence joins TRBV29-1 and TRBJ2-2; 9 bases agree with TRBD1. CDR1 SQVTM and CDR2 ANQGSEA come from the germline V gene. The CDR3 runs 14 residues. J lost 0 bases, V lost 7 bases, and 3 bases had no gene match. CDR3 protein: CSAGQGTNTGELFF. The CDR3 region has the DNA TGCAGCGCCGGACAGGGGACGAACACCGGGGAGCTGTTTTTT.

This sequence joins TRBV10-3 and TRBJ2-5; 15 bases fit TRBD2. CDR1 and CDR2 (germline): ENHRY, SYGVKD. V trimming: 6 bases; J trimming: 7 bases; junction bases outside the gene matches: 9. The length of the CDR3 is 16 residues. In DNA, the CDR3 is TGTGCCATCAGCAAAGGACTAGCGGGAGGGGTTGGGACCCAGTACTTC. It yields the protein CAISKGLAGGVGTQYF.

The chain employs TRBV7-2 and TRBJ2-1, with TRBD2 matching over 14 bases. V lost 1 base to trimming and J lost 8 bases; unmatched junction nucleotides: 7. The CDR3 has 17 amino acids. Germline V gene lookup returns CDR1 SGHTA and CDR2 FQGNSA. CDR3 nucleotide sequence: TGTGCCAGCAGCTTAGATCCCGGGACTAGCGGGAGTCATGAGCAGTTCTTC. Protein: CASSLDPGTSGSHEQFF.

This clone appeared a few times. The chain combines TRBV7-2 with TRBJ2-7; TRBD1 matches at 7 bases. The V segment lost 2 bases and the J segment 5 bases; nucleotides outside the gene matches: 12. The CDR3 runs to 16 residues. Germline V gene lookup returns CDR1 SGHTA and CDR2 FQGNSA. CDR3 sequence (DNA): TGTGCCAGCAGCTTAAGTTCGACAGGGAATCAAAACGAGCAGTACTTC. Amino acids: CASSLSSTGNQNEQYF.

This clone was recorded a few times. V is TRBV7-2 and J is TRBJ2-7; D gene ambiguous. Trimming removed 2 bases from V and 0 bases from J, with 11 bases in between. CDR1 SGHTA and CDR2 FQGNSA come from the germline V gene. This CDR3 is 15 amino acids long. CDR3 region: CASSLRSGGSYEQYF. In DNA form, the CDR3 reads TGTGCCAGCAGCTTACGGTCAGGTGGCTCCTACGAGCAGTACTTC.

This clone turned up a few times. The chain uses TRBV4-3 and TRBJ2-5; D remains ambiguous. CDR1 and CDR2 (germline): LGHNA, YSLEER. The V end was cut by 1 base, the J end by 2 bases, with 11 bases between. The CDR3 has 15 residues. CDR3 in DNA: TGCGCCAGCAGCCAAGGGCCGACACCTCAAGAGACCCAGTACTTC. Amino acid sequence: CASSQGPTPQETQYF.

CDR3 sequence reads: CATSRGTSGSSPFYNEQFF. The CDR3 nucleotides are TGTGCCACCAGCAGAGGGACTAGCGGGAGCTCCCCCTTTTACAATGAGCAGTTCTTC. The rearrangement uses TRBV15 and TRBJ2-1; TRBD2 matches 13 bases. This CDR3 has 19 residues. J was trimmed by 4 bases and V by 1 base; bases with no gene match: 10. Germline assignment: CDR1 LNHNV and CDR2 YYDKDF (reference sequence).

CDR3 loop: CASSLATGGGGYNEQFF. The CDR3, as DNA: TGTGCCAGCAGCTTGGCCACGGGGGGAGGGGGATACAATGAGCAGTTCTTC. The chain recombines TRBV5-4 with TRBJ2-1, with TRBD2 as a possible D gene (7 bases). The CDR3 contains 17 residues. Trimming left V 0 bases short and J 4 bases short, with 17 bases between. Germline V gene sequence: CDR1 SGHNT, CDR2 YYREEE (reference sequence).

The CDR3 reads CAWSVSGGAYNEQFF. DNA for the CDR3: TGTGCCTGGAGTGTTAGCGGGGGGGCCTACAATGAGCAGTTCTTC. V and J are TRBV30 and TRBJ2-1, with 11 bases matching TRBD2. The CDR3 has 15 amino acids. CDR1 GTSNPN and CDR2 SVGIG come from the germline V gene (reference sequence). The V segment lost 0 bases and the J segment 2 bases; nucleotides outside the gene matches: 0.

This sequence joins TRBV28 and TRBJ1-1; D unclear. The CDR3 is 14 residues long. The V end lost 5 bases, the J end lost 0 bases, and 10 bases lay between the germline ends. Per the germline V gene, CDR1 is MDHEN and CDR2 is SYDVKM. This chain's CDR3 is CASSEGPLNTEAFF. In nucleotides, the CDR3 is TGTGCCAGCAGTGAGGGTCCGTTGAACACTGAAGCTTTCTTT.

The chain links TRBV28 to TRBJ1-4, with 9 bases aligning to TRBD1. The CDR3 has 16 amino acids. The germline CDR1 and CDR2 sequences are MDHEN and SYDVKM. The J segment lost 6 bases and the V segment lost 4 bases, leaving 9 bases of the junction unmatched. CDR3 sequence: CASSSPGQGRHEKLFF. For the CDR3, the DNA is TGTGCCAGCAGTTCCCCAGGACAGGGGCGGCATGAAAAACTGTTTTTT.

V is TRBV11-1 and J is TRBJ1-1; TRBD1 matches at 10 bases. The CDR3 loop spans 13 amino acids. Germline V gene data show CDR1 as SGHAT and CDR2 as FQDESV (reference sequence). Unmatched junction bases numbered 4, after V lost 5 bases and J lost 7 bases. The CDR3 sequence is CASSRRTGGEAFF. CDR3 DNA sequence: TGTGCCAGCAGCCGTCGGACAGGGGGTGAAGCTTTCTTT.

V and J are TRBV19 and TRBJ1-2; 7 positions match TRBD1. The CDR3 length is 16 residues. The germline CDR1 and CDR2 sequences are LNHDA and SQIVND (reference sequence). Germline trimming cut 7 bases from V and 7 bases from J; bases unmatched to any gene: 18. This CDR3 reads CASTTTTRQGRGGYTF. CDR3 DNA: TGTGCCAGTACCACAACAACTCGACAGGGAAGGGGTGGCTACACCTTC.

This clone was seen only a few times. The chain is built from TRBV5-1 and TRBJ2-7; TRBD1 matches at 7 bases. CDR3 length: 15 amino acids. J was trimmed by 3 bases and V by 4 bases; bases with no gene match: 10. Germline loops: CDR1 SGHRS, CDR2 YFSETQ. The CDR3 spells CASSPRQGQNYEQYF. In nucleotides, the CDR3 is TGCGCCAGCAGCCCCCGCCAGGGACAGAACTACGAGCAGTACTTC.

The chain couples TRBV4-1 to TRBJ2-7; D gene unclear. Germline CDR1 MGHRA, CDR2 YSYEKL. This CDR3 contains 15 residues. Trimming stripped 1 base from V and 7 bases from J, with 17 bases between. CDR3 amino acids: CASSQARQPLREQYF. The CDR3 nucleotides read TGCGCCAGCAGCCAAGCTAGGCAGCCCCTTCGAGAGCAGTACTTC.

For the CDR3, the DNA is TGCGCCAGCAGCCAGGGGGGACAGCTAGATGGCTACACCTTC. Its protein product is CASSQGGQLDGYTF. V usage is TRBV5-1 and J usage is TRBJ1-2; 7 bases agree with TRBD1. J lost 6 bases, V lost 4 bases, and 9 bases had no gene match. The length of the CDR3 is 14 residues. The germline CDR1 and CDR2 sequences are SGHRS and YFSETQ.

The chain employs TRBV4-1 and TRBJ2-1, with TRBD2 matching 10 bases. In germline, CDR1 is MGHRA, CDR2 YSYEKL. Trimming at V came to 0 bases and at J to 4 bases, leaving 9 bases not matched to a gene. The CDR3 is 18 amino acids. The CDR3 here is CASSQDEIGLAEYNEQFF. The CDR3 coding sequence is TGCGCCAGCAGCCAAGATGAAATTGGACTAGCGGAATACAATGAGCAGTTCTTC.